The 8 T cell receptor beta chains below come from one sample, sequenced in a study of shared clonotypes between healthy human individuals. Sequencing used immunoSEQ multiplex PCR; TCRdb keeps in-frame clones, though not all of them. The sample yields 1 million to 1.2 million clones, roughly 80% seen once. Sequenced sample: memory CD4+ T cells from PBMCs. Subset: CD45RA-negative fraction. All receptors come from a man aged 18 to 29 in good health. Some clones in this sample may be carry-over from other donors' samples.

The chain joins TRBV7-8 to TRBJ1-1, with D hard to call. Trimming left V 8 bases short and J 0 bases short, with 25 bases between. The V gene's germline CDR1 is SGHVS and CDR2 FQNEAQ. This CDR3 is built from 18 residues. CDR3 sequence reads: CASGNSDFPRYMNTEAFF. For the CDR3, the DNA is TGTGCCAGCGGAAATTCGGACTTCCCCCGATACATGAACACTGAAGCTTTCTTT.

The chain uses TRBV4-3 and TRBJ2-4; D tentatively fits TRBD1 or TRBD2 (5 bases each). The CDR3 consists of 18 residues. Trimming cost V 0 bases and J 0 bases, with 15 bases left between them. The V gene's germline CDR1 is LGHNA and CDR2 YSLEER. CDR3 sequence: CASSQDNPGTLAKNIQYF. CDR3 sequence (DNA): TGCGCCAGCAGCCAAGATAATCCAGGGACCCTAGCCAAAAACATTCAGTACTTC.

This chain connects TRBV7-8 to TRBJ1-2; D possibly corresponds to TRBD1 (6 bases). The CDR3 has 15 residues. Deletions cut 0 bases from V and 3 bases from J, with 11 bases between. CDR1 and CDR2 from the germline V gene are SGHVS and FQNEAQ. CDR3: CASSLAGGVDYGYTF. CDR3 sequence (DNA): TGTGCCAGCAGCTTAGCGGGGGGCGTCGACTATGGCTACACCTTC.

The CDR3 DNA is TGCGCCAGCAGCTGGCGGCAGGGGAGGGAAGAGACCCAGTACTTC. It is translated as CASSWRQGREETQYF. This sequence joins TRBV5-1 and TRBJ2-5; possibly TRBD2 for D (7 bases). V gave up 3 bases and J gave up 3 bases, with 15 bases separating them. The germline CDR1 and CDR2 sequences are SGHRS and YFSETQ. The CDR3 runs to 15 residues.

This sequence joins TRBV6-5 and TRBJ2-6; weak D call: TRBD2 (5 bases). V lost 2 bases, J lost 3 bases, and 8 bases lay in between. The germline V gene encodes CDR1 MNHEY and CDR2 SVGAGI. The CDR3 contains 15 residues. CDR3 in amino acids: CASSYARVGANVLTF. CDR3 DNA: TGTGCCAGCAGTTACGCGCGGGTTGGGGCCAACGTCCTGACTTTC.

The V and J genes are TRBV11-2 and TRBJ2-3; D is ambiguous. Between the trimmed V and J ends, which lost 1 base and 5 bases, there was a span of 7 bases. Germline V gives CDR1 SGHAT, CDR2 FQNNGV. The CDR3 length is 13 residues. CDR3 in amino acids: CASSLVPIDTQYF. The DNA for the CDR3 is TGTGCCAGCAGCTTAGTGCCGATAGATACGCAGTATTTT.

V usage is TRBV5-5 and J usage is TRBJ2-2; 7 bases are a match to TRBD1. The CDR3 is 18 residues long. Germline V gene lookup returns CDR1 SGHKS and CDR2 YYEKEE (reference sequence). J lost 3 bases, V lost 3 bases, and 14 bases had no gene match. CDR3 sequence reads: CASSSIKGQAPYTGELFF. CDR3 nucleotides: TGTGCCAGCAGCTCCATTAAAGGACAGGCGCCCTACACCGGGGAGCTGTTTTTT.

This clone was recorded only once. The gene calls are TRBV27 and TRBJ2-1; TRBD2 aligns across 14 bases. Per the germline V gene, CDR1 is MNHEY and CDR2 is SMNVEV (reference sequence). The CDR3 is 18 amino acids. With V trimmed by 7 bases and J by 0 bases, 8 bases remained unmatched. As DNA, the CDR3 is TGTGCCAGCACGGTCAGGACTAGCGGGAGGACCTCCTACAATGAGCAGTTCTTC. It encodes CASTVRTSGRTSYNEQFF.